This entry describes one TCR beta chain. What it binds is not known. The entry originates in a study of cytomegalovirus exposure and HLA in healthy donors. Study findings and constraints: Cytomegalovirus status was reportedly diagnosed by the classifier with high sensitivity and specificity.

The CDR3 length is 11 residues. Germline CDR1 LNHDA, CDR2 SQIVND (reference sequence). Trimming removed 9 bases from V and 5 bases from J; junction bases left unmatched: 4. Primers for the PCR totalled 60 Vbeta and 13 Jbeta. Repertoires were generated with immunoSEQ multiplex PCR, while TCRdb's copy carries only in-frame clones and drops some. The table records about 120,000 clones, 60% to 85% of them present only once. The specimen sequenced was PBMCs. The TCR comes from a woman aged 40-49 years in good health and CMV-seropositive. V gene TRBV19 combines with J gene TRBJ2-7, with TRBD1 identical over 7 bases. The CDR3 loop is CASRQGDEQYF. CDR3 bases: TGTGCCAGCCGCCAGGGGGACGAGCAGTACTTC.